This T cell receptor (beta chain) was sequenced in a study of CD8+CD57+ T cells in acquired aplastic anemia. Study information: The study obtained an average of about 3.4 ug of DNA from sorted CD4+ and CD8+ cells.

CDR3 size: 14 residues. The ends were cut back, 5 bases at V and 5 bases at J, with 15 bases in the middle. Germline V CDR1 and CDR2: SEHNR, FQNEAQ (reference sequence). Genomic DNA, serving as template, underwent TCR beta VDJ and CDR3 profiling. TCRdb fed the reads into MiXCR, producing one record per CDR3 protein. The profile covers some 280,000 distinct CDR3 sequences, with roughly three fifths appearing a single time and 6.5% to 10% taken by the ten largest. Study observations and caveats: CD8+ Simpson's diversity did not differ significantly between patients and controls. Found in both controls and patients were some 30 CD8+ CDR3 sequences.

Only one count was recorded for this clonotype. As yet, its antigen is unknown. The TCR comes from a human donor with severe aplastic anemia or a healthy control (not recorded which). V and J are TRBV7-9 and TRBJ1-1; D perhaps matches TRBD1 (6 bases). Sequenced input: sorted CD4+, CD8+, or CD8+CD57+ T cells (not recorded which) from PBMCs. CDR3 loop: CASSPLQGWTEAFF. CDR3 DNA: TGTGCCAGCAGCCCTTTACAGGGATGGACTGAAGCTTTCTTT.